These 6 T cell receptor beta chains came from one sample sequenced in a study of cytomegalovirus exposure and HLA in healthy donors. Sequenced by immunoSEQ multiplex PCR; TCRdb stores in-frame clones only, minus some. Of over 200,000 clones in the sample, over 75% were seen once. The specimen was PBMCs. These receptor sequences come from a woman younger than 30 in good health and CMV-seropositive.

This clone was seen just once. The chain carries TRBV5-4 and TRBJ2-2; 9 bases agree with TRBD2. This CDR3 is built from 16 residues. Unmatched junction bases numbered 3, after V lost 1 base and J lost 2 bases. CDR1 and CDR2 (germline): SGHNT, YYREEE (reference sequence). The CDR3 nucleotides are TGTGCCAGCAGCTTGCGACTAGCGGTAAACACCGGGGAGCTGTTTTTT. Protein sequence: CASSLRLAVNTGELFF.

This chain uses TRBV6-4 with TRBJ2-2; 11 bases agree with TRBD1. V shed 3 bases, J shed 6 bases, and the junction held 0 bases outside the gene matches. Germline V CDR1 and CDR2: MRHNA, SNTAGT. CDR3 length equals 14 residues. The CDR3 nucleotides read TGTGCCAGCAGTGAGGGACAGGGGGCCGGGGAGCTGTTTTTT. This sequence encodes CASSEGQGAGELFF.

The rearrangement joins TRBV29-1 to TRBJ1-2; D is perhaps TRBD1 (6 bases). This CDR3 is built from 15 residues. Trimming left V 3 bases short and J 5 bases short, with 19 bases between. CDR1 and CDR2 (germline): SQVTM, ANQGSEA. This chain's CDR3 is CSVDRGGGLSYGYTF. The CDR3 DNA reads as TGCAGCGTTGATCGGGGCGGGGGCCTGAGTTATGGCTACACCTTC.

The chain has TRBV4-1 and TRBJ1-5; no reliable D call. The germline V gene encodes CDR1 MGHRA and CDR2 YSYEKL. Trimming cost V 0 bases and J 0 bases, with 3 bases left between them. The CDR3 sequence is 14 residues long. The CDR3 coding sequence is TGCGCCAGCAGCCAAGATCTTAGCAATCAGCCCCAGCATTTT. Its translation is CASSQDLSNQPQHF.

This chain connects TRBV7-9 to TRBJ2-1; 7 bases are shared with TRBD2. The CDR3 sequence is 16 residues long. The germline V gene has CDR1 SEHNR and CDR2 FQNEAQ (reference sequence). J lost 2 bases, V lost 1 base, and 5 bases had no gene match. Written as DNA, the CDR3 is TGTGCCAGCAGCTTAGTCCCTAGCGGACCCTACAATGAGCAGTTCTTC. Translating it yields CASSLVPSGPYNEQFF.

The chain recombines TRBV27 with TRBJ2-2, with a tentative D call TRBD2 (5 bases). The V gene's germline CDR1 is MNHEY and CDR2 SMNVEV (reference sequence). The CDR3 has 16 residues. Trimming stripped 6 bases from V and 4 bases from J, with 18 bases between. The CDR3 bases are TGTGCCAGCAGCGGACCCCGGACTCTTTCCACCGGGGAGCTGTTTTTT. Its protein product is CASSGPRTLSTGELFF.